This entry lists 30 T cell receptor beta chains sequenced from one sample in a study of blood T cell repertoires in COVID-19. Sequencing was performed with immunoSEQ multiplex PCR; in TCRdb, only in-frame clones are kept and a portion is missing. The sample lists about 380,000 clones, about 88% occurring once. The sample taken for sequencing was PBMCs or T cells enriched from blood (not recorded which). Source of these receptors: a young woman who had recovered from COVID-19.

The genes are TRBV7-9 and TRBJ2-1; D ambiguous. V gave up 5 bases and J gave up 2 bases, with 16 bases separating them. Germline V CDR1 and CDR2: SEHNR, FQNEAQ (reference sequence). The CDR3 has 16 residues. The CDR3 sequence: CASSERSLEPYNEQFF. CDR3 coding DNA: TGTGCCAGCAGCGAAAGGAGTTTAGAGCCCTACAATGAGCAGTTCTTC.

The chain joins TRBV5-1 to TRBJ2-3; 13 bases fit TRBD2. The CDR3 loop spans 18 amino acids. Unmatched junction bases numbered 5, after V lost 0 bases and J lost 1 base. Germline loops: CDR1 SGHRS, CDR2 YFSETQ. CDR3 in amino acids: CASSLGGGTSGGTDTQYF. The CDR3 DNA reads TGCGCCAGCAGCTTGGGTGGTGGGACTAGCGGGGGCACAGATACGCAGTATTTT.

CDR3 in amino acids: CATSDSATGVGEQYF. CDR3 nucleotides: TGTGCCACCAGTGACAGCGCGACAGGGGTCGGCGAGCAGTACTTC. The chain combines TRBV24-1 with TRBJ2-7; 8 bases are a match to TRBD1. After removal of 4 bases from V and 6 bases from J, the junction contained 10 bases not matched to a gene. The CDR3 loop spans 15 amino acids. Germline V lookup: CDR1 KGHDR, CDR2 SFDVKD.

The V gene is TRBV6-5, the J gene TRBJ2-7; 7 bases fit TRBD2. Germline CDR1 is MNHEY and CDR2 is SVGAGI. The CDR3 consists of 13 residues. The junction had 5 bases not matched to a gene; V was cut back by 6 bases and J by 3 bases. CDR3 sequence reads: CASSRRGSYEQYF. In DNA, the CDR3 is TGTGCCAGCAGCAGGCGGGGGAGCTACGAGCAGTACTTC.

J is TRBJ1-1 and V is TRBV18; 8 bases fit TRBD1. CDR3 size: 14 residues. Losses at the gene ends were 2 bases for V and 4 bases for J; bases not matched to a gene: 3. From germline, CDR1 is KGHSH and CDR2 LQKENI. The CDR3, as DNA: TGTGCCAGCTCACCAAACAGGGGGATCACTGAAGCTTTCTTT. As protein: CASSPNRGITEAFF.

This chain uses TRBV30 with TRBJ2-2; 9 positions match TRBD2. The CDR3 totals 17 residues. From germline, CDR1 is GTSNPN and CDR2 SVGIG (reference sequence). Trimming at V came to 3 bases and at J to 4 bases, leaving 12 bases not matched to a gene. CDR3 region: CAWSHATSGSGTGELFF. As DNA, the CDR3 is TGTGCCTGGAGCCATGCGACTAGCGGTAGCGGCACCGGGGAGCTGTTTTTT.

The V call is TRBV10-2, the J call TRBJ2-7; 10 nucleotides line up with TRBD1. The CDR3 sequence is 14 residues long. V lost 6 bases, J lost 4 bases, and 6 bases stayed unmatched. Germline assignment: CDR1 WSHSY and CDR2 SAAADI. This CDR3 is CASRPGQGMYEQYF. The CDR3 DNA sequence: TGCGCCAGCAGACCGGGACAGGGGATGTACGAGCAGTACTTC.

Remarks on this clone: The sample carries other DNA sequences with the same CDR3. In DNA form, the CDR3 reads TGTGCCAGTTCATCAAGTGACTCGAGGGGGTCCACCTTC. Translation: CASSSSDSRGSTF. V is TRBV18 and J is TRBJ1-2; tentatively, D is TRBD1 (6 bases). Germline loops: CDR1 KGHSH, CDR2 LQKENI. The CDR3 length is 13 residues. V lost 9 bases, J lost 13 bases, and 24 bases lay in between.

The chain employs TRBV12-3 or TRBV12-4 and TRBJ2-5, with a tentative D call TRBD1 (5 bases). The CDR3 is made up of 13 amino acids. Trimming left V 3 bases short and J 3 bases short, with 8 bases between. The CDR3, as DNA: TGTGCCAGCAGTTTGAGCAGGGAAGAGACCCAGTACTTC. This sequence encodes CASSLSREETQYF.

The chain carries TRBV10-3 and TRBJ1-2; TRBD1 might be the D (5 bases). In germline, CDR1 is ENHRY, CDR2 SYGVKD. The CDR3 length is 16 residues. Trimming cost V 0 bases and J 8 bases, with 19 bases left between them. In DNA, the CDR3 is TGTGCCATCAGTGAGTCGAGTCTGGCAGGGAGGTTCGGCTACACCTTC. This codes for CAISESSLAGRFGYTF.

V usage is TRBV5-4 and J usage is TRBJ1-1, with unresolved D. V lost 3 bases, J lost 0 bases, and 9 bases lay in between. The length of the CDR3 is 14 residues. Looked up from germline, CDR1 is SGHNT and CDR2 is YYREEE (reference sequence). CDR3 protein: CASSSRGVNTEAFF. The CDR3 DNA reads as TGTGCCAGCAGCTCCCGCGGGGTGAACACTGAAGCTTTCTTT.

CDR3 region: CASSSTGASGNTIYF. The DNA for the CDR3 is TGTGCCAGCAGCTCGACAGGGGCCTCTGGAAACACCATATATTTT. This rearrangement joins TRBV11-3 to TRBJ1-3; 8 bases agree with TRBD1. CDR1 SGHNT and CDR2 YENEEA come from the germline V gene. V gave up 4 bases and J gave up 0 bases; unmatched junction bases: 2. CDR3 length equals 15 residues.

The gene calls are TRBV5-6 and TRBJ1-6; D unresolved. Trimming removed 0 bases from V and 10 bases from J, with 14 bases in between. Germline CDR1 and CDR2: SGHDT and YYEEEE. The CDR3 totals 15 residues. The CDR3 sequence: CASSLAAEEASPLHF. DNA of the CDR3: TGTGCCAGCAGCTTGGCGGCCGAGGAGGCCTCACCCCTCCACTTT. The whole variable domain, filled in from reference TRBV5-6 and TRBJ1-6, reads DAGVTQSPTHLIKTRGQQVTLRCSPKSGHDTVSWYQQALGQGPQFIFQYYEEEERQRGNFPDRFSGHQFPNYSSELNVNALLLGDSALYLCASSLAAEEASPLHFGNGTRLTVT.

About this clone itself: Other DNA sequences in the same sample also yield this CDR3. This chain links TRBV7-2 with TRBJ2-5; a possible D gene is TRBD1 (6 bases). Per germline, CDR1 SGHTA and CDR2 FQGNSA. The CDR3 has 14 residues. The V end was cut by 2 bases, the J end by 1 base, with 8 bases between. DNA for the CDR3: TGTGCCAGCAGCTTACAGGGGTCCCAAGAGACCCAGTACTTC. It yields the protein CASSLQGSQETQYF.

The V call is TRBV6-5, the J call TRBJ1-4; D gene ambiguous. The CDR3 contains 13 residues. V was trimmed by 4 bases and J by 6 bases, leaving 9 bases between them. Germline V CDR1 and CDR2: MNHEY, SVGAGI. In nucleotides, the CDR3 is TGTGCCAGCAGTTGGGGAGAGGATGAAAAACTGTTTTTT. It encodes CASSWGEDEKLFF.

J is TRBJ2-1 and V is TRBV9; 9 bases are shared with TRBD2. The CDR3 contains 15 residues. The V gene's germline CDR1 is SGDLS and CDR2 YYNGEE. The ends lost 4 bases at V and 10 bases at J; junction bases unmatched: 12. The CDR3 DNA reads TGTGCCAGCAGCCAATTAGGCGGGGGGGCAAGGGAGCAGTTCTTC. Translation: CASSQLGGGAREQFF.

This chain links TRBV10-3 with TRBJ1-1; D ambiguous. Germline values: CDR1 ENHRY, CDR2 SYGVKD. Between the trimmed V and J ends, which lost 1 base and 6 bases, there was a span of 9 bases. There are 13 residues in the CDR3. The CDR3 sequence: CAISELEGSEAFF. The CDR3 bases are TGTGCCATCAGTGAGTTGGAGGGTTCTGAAGCTTTCTTT.

The CDR3 region has the DNA TGTGCCAGCATGAATGGTGGTAGATTGAACACTGAAGCTTTCTTT. Translated, it gives CASMNGGRLNTEAFF. The genes are TRBV6-5 and TRBJ1-1; D gene uncertain. The germline V and J ends were trimmed by 7 bases and 0 bases, with 15 bases remaining between them. Germline CDR1 reads MNHEY; CDR2 reads SVGAGI. This CDR3 spans 15 amino acids.

The V gene is TRBV5-1, the J gene TRBJ1-2, with 8 nucleotides matching TRBD1. Germline V lookup: CDR1 SGHRS, CDR2 YFSETQ. The CDR3 has 14 residues. V was clipped by 6 bases and J by 4 bases; unmatched bases: 8. The CDR3 region has the DNA TGCGCCAGCACCCCGGGGACAGGAACCTATGGCTACACCTTC. Translation gives CASTPGTGTYGYTF.

This rearrangement joins TRBV19 to TRBJ1-5; 10 bases agree with TRBD1. V was clipped by 6 bases and J by 3 bases; unmatched bases: 5. Germline V CDR1 and CDR2: LNHDA, SQIVND (reference sequence). This CDR3 has 15 amino acids. CDR3 amino acids: CASRQGQGFNQPQHF. The CDR3 DNA sequence: TGTGCCAGTAGACAGGGACAGGGGTTCAATCAGCCCCAGCATTTT.

The chain is built from TRBV5-4 and TRBJ2-2; no firm D call. Germline V CDR1 and CDR2: SGHNT, YYREEE (reference sequence). Trimming shortened V by 4 bases and J by 7 bases, and 20 bases separated the two germline ends. The CDR3 is 16 amino acids. CDR3 DNA sequence: TGTGCCAGCAGCGAGGCGCGACGGGTTAGTGACGGGGAGCTGTTTTTT. It codes for CASSEARRVSDGELFF. Based on the CDR3 plus reference TRBV5-4 and TRBJ2-2, the full variable domain is ETGVTQSPTHLIKTRGQQVTLRCSSQSGHNTVSWYQQALGQGPQFIFQYYREEENGRGNFPPRFSGLQFPNYSSELNVNALELDDSALYLCASSEARRVSDGELFFGEGSRLTVL.

The chain has TRBV6-5 and TRBJ1-5; TRBD1 matches at 7 bases. Per germline, CDR1 MNHEY and CDR2 SVGAGI. J gave up 2 bases and V 6 bases, and 7 bases lay outside the gene matches. The CDR3 has 15 residues. DNA of the CDR3: TGTGCCAGCAGCATGACAGGGTCGGGCAATCAGCCCCAGCATTTT. It yields the protein CASSMTGSGNQPQHF.

The chain uses TRBV5-4 and TRBJ2-7; 7 nucleotides align to TRBD1. Trimming cost V 4 bases and J 5 bases; bases outside gene matches: 9. The CDR3 sequence is 14 residues long. Germline V gene sequence: CDR1 SGHNT, CDR2 YYREEE (reference sequence). The CDR3 spells CASSTRQGLDEQYF. CDR3 bases: TGTGCCAGCAGCACCCGACAGGGTTTGGACGAGCAGTACTTC.

The genes are TRBV7-9 and TRBJ2-5; possible D gene TRBD2, 5 bases. Trimming removed 1 base from V and 1 base from J, with 7 bases in between. Per the germline V gene, CDR1 is SEHNR and CDR2 is FQNEAQ (reference sequence). The CDR3 covers 14 residues. The CDR3 bases are TGTGCCAGCAGCTTAGGAGGGATCCAAGAGACCCAGTACTTC. It yields the protein CASSLGGIQETQYF.

The chain is built from TRBV7-3 and TRBJ2-3; 12 nucleotides agree with TRBD1. The length of the CDR3 is 17 residues. Germline V gene lookup returns CDR1 SGHTA and CDR2 FQGTGA. The V and J ends lost 6 bases and 1 base, in that order; junction bases with no gene match: 8. CDR3 DNA sequence: TGTGCCAGCAGGCGAACCGGGACAGGGGGCCGCACAGATACGCAGTATTTT. This codes for CASRRTGTGGRTDTQYF.

This clone was found once. The chain carries TRBV5-1 and TRBJ2-3; 10 bases fit TRBD1. The CDR3 sequence is 15 residues long. Germline V CDR1 and CDR2: SGHRS, YFSETQ. J gave up 3 bases and V 3 bases, and 4 bases lay outside the gene matches. Here the CDR3 DNA reads TGCGCCAGCAGCTGGGGGACAGGGGAGACAGATACGCAGTATTTT. Its translation: CASSWGTGETDTQYF. The variable domain in full, with the rest retrieved from reference TRBV5-1 and TRBJ2-3, is KAGVTQTPRYLIKTRGQQVTLSCSPISGHRSVSWYQQTPGQGLQFLFEYFSETQRNKGNFPGRFSGRQFSNSRSEMNVSTLELGDSALYLCASSWGTGETDTQYFGPGTRLTVL.

The V and J genes are TRBV4-3 and TRBJ2-1; 10 bases agree with TRBD2. The CDR3 length is 17 residues. CDR1 LGHNA and CDR2 YSLEER come from the germline V gene. The ends lost 3 bases at V and 1 base at J; junction bases unmatched: 6. The CDR3 coding sequence is TGCGCCAGCAGCCAGGACCATAGCGGGGGGTCCTACAATGAGCAGTTCTTC. This codes for CASSQDHSGGSYNEQFF.

The CDR3, as DNA: TGTGCCACCAGCAGTCAGAGGACAGGGGGCACTCAGCCCCAGCATTTT. It codes for CATSSQRTGGTQPQHF. V and J are TRBV15 and TRBJ1-5, with 11 bases lining up with TRBD1. CDR1 is LNHNV, CDR2 YYDKDF, per germline (reference sequence). This CDR3 region has 16 residues. The ends lost 3 bases at V and 6 bases at J; junction bases unmatched: 7. Based on the CDR3 plus reference TRBV15 and TRBJ1-5, the full variable domain is DAMVIQNPRYQVTQFGKPVTLSCSQTLNHNVMYWYQQKSSQAPKLLFHYYDKDFNNEADTPDNFQSRRPNTSFCFLDIRSPGLGDTAMYLCATSSQRTGGTQPQHFGDGTRLSIL.

J is TRBJ1-4 and V is TRBV29-1; D is unclear. This CDR3 is 14 amino acids long. Trimming stripped 2 bases from V and 5 bases from J, with 12 bases between. Germline V CDR1 and CDR2: SQVTM, ANQGSEA. The DNA for the CDR3 is TGCAGCGTTGAATTGGCAGGCCTAAATGAAAAACTGTTTTTT. Its protein is CSVELAGLNEKLFF.

V and J are TRBV19 and TRBJ1-5; possible D gene TRBD1, 5 bases. The germline CDR1 and CDR2 sequences are LNHDA and SQIVND (reference sequence). V was clipped by 9 bases and J by 4 bases, with 13 bases between them. The CDR3 sequence is 13 residues long. The CDR3 DNA reads as TGTGCCAGCTTGGGGCTGCAAAATCAGCCCCAGCATTTT. Translating gives CASLGLQNQPQHF.